This T cell receptor beta chain was captured in a study of OX40 agonist ivuxolimab in advanced cancers. The CDR3 totals 13 residues. Germline lookup yields CDR1 MNHEY and CDR2 SVGAGI. Trimming removed 4 bases at V and 2 bases at J, with 8 bases between. Using immunoSEQ multiplex PCR, the repertoire was profiled, and TCRdb retains in-frame clones only, with some absent. The sample includes tens of thousands of clones, roughly nine tenths of them seen just once. Peripheral blood came from all dose cohorts at three timepoints. Comments on this clone: What it binds is unknown.

Regarding the study as a whole: The study found that CD8+ T cells averaged more expanded clones than CD4+. Those patients achieving a partial response at 0.1-3.0 mg/kg showed among the lowest clonal expansion.

The input for sequencing was CD4+ or CD8+ T cells sorted from blood, taken in a trial of the OX40 agonist ivuxolimab. This chain uses TRBV6-5 with TRBJ1-2; D not resolved. This TCR was recovered from an adult with an advanced solid tumor such as melanoma, head and neck, liver or kidney cancer. Here the CDR3 reads CASSSTGNYGYTF. CDR3 sequence (DNA): TGTGCCAGCAGTTCGACGGGAAACTATGGCTACACCTTC.